The sequence of this TCR beta chain was determined in a study of T cell changes during pregnancy in multiple sclerosis. TCRdb keeps only in-frame clones here, not all; method: immunoSEQ multiplex PCR. Of tens of thousands of clones listed, 92% are singletons. With 4 bases clipped from V and 7 bases from J, the junction kept 4 bases outside the gene matches. Looked up from germline, CDR1 is SGDLS and CDR2 is YYNGEE. This CDR3 has 15 residues. This TCR was recovered from a female donor with multiple sclerosis, enrolled in a pregnancy study. The chain combines TRBV9 with TRBJ2-1; 14 bases map to TRBD2. This sample comprised peripheral blood, obtained in the third trimester of pregnancy. CDR3 nucleotides: TGTGCCAGCAGCCCAGGACTAGCGGGAGGTAATGAGCAGTTCTTC. It yields the protein CASSPGLAGGNEQFF.